What follows are 8 T cell receptor beta chains derived from one specimen sequenced in a study of OX40 agonist ivuxolimab in advanced cancers. TCRdb's copy holds only in-frame clones and misses some; the assay was immunoSEQ multiplex PCR. The table shows over 75,000 clones, with roughly nine tenths occurring only once. Source: CD4+ or CD8+ T cells sorted from blood, taken in a trial of the OX40 agonist ivuxolimab. These receptor sequences come from an adult with an advanced solid tumor such as melanoma, head and neck, liver or kidney cancer.

V gene TRBV30 combines with J gene TRBJ2-7, with a tentative D call TRBD1 (6 bases). The V gene lost 1 base and the J gene lost 3 bases, with 10 bases spanning the gap. The germline V gene has CDR1 GTSNPN and CDR2 SVGIG (reference sequence). The CDR3 covers 13 residues. The CDR3 DNA reads TGTGCCTGGAGTGGCGGACAGTTCTACGAGCAGTACTTC. Protein sequence: CAWSGGQFYEQYF.

V usage is TRBV5-4 and J usage is TRBJ1-1, with a possible D match to TRBD1 (6 bases). This CDR3 region has 14 residues. V lost 2 bases and J 2 bases, leaving 10 bases between the germline ends. Germline V CDR1 and CDR2: SGHNT, YYREEE (reference sequence). This CDR3 is CASSFYGTNTEAFF. The CDR3 DNA is TGTGCCAGCAGCTTTTACGGGACAAACACTGAAGCTTTCTTT.

This clone was seen more than once but under ten times. The chain joins TRBV4-1 to TRBJ1-1, with D hard to call. The CDR3 has 16 amino acids. The germline gives CDR1 MGHRA, CDR2 YSYEKL. Trimming pared 1 base from V and 6 bases from J, leaving 18 bases between. In DNA form, the CDR3 reads TGCGCCAGCAGCCAAGCATTGTACCTCGCGACGTCTGAAGCTTTCTTT. As protein: CASSQALYLATSEAFF.

The chain couples TRBV6-1 to TRBJ2-1, with D unclear. Deletions cut 7 bases from V and 5 bases from J, with 12 bases between. Germline loops: CDR1 MNHNS, CDR2 SASEGT. The CDR3 has 13 residues. CDR3 in DNA: TGTGCCAGCAACGAGAGAGGTGACAATGAGCAGTTCTTC. As protein: CASNERGDNEQFF.

This clone showed up just a few times. This chain uses TRBV5-1 with TRBJ1-4; D uncertain. This CDR3 has 15 amino acids. Germline V CDR1 and CDR2: SGHRS, YFSETQ. V was cut by 1 base and J by 0 bases, with 7 bases left in between. CDR3 residues: CASSLSPATNEKLFF. CDR3 coding DNA: TGCGCCAGCAGCTTGTCGCCCGCAACTAATGAAAAACTGTTTTTT.

The genes are TRBV13 and TRBJ2-5; TRBD2 matches 11 bases. With 0 bases clipped from V and 4 bases from J, the junction kept 1 base outside the gene matches. This CDR3 has 15 residues. The germline V gene has CDR1 PRHDT and CDR2 FYEKMQ (reference sequence). The CDR3 spells CASSLGLAGVETQYF. The CDR3 nucleotides are TGTGCCAGCAGCTTAGGACTAGCGGGAGTAGAGACCCAGTACTTC.

The V and J genes are TRBV30 and TRBJ2-5; the match to TRBD2 covers 8 bases. With 1 base clipped from V and 2 bases from J, the junction kept 15 bases outside the gene matches. This CDR3 contains 18 residues. The germline V gene has CDR1 GTSNPN and CDR2 SVGIG (reference sequence). In DNA form, the CDR3 reads TGTGCCTGGAGTGCGTCAAGGACTAGCCGTAGGGGTCAAGAGACCCAGTACTTC. This codes for CAWSASRTSRRGQETQYF.

J is TRBJ2-7 and V is TRBV7-9, with 10 positions matching TRBD2. Germline CDR1 reads SEHNR; CDR2 reads FQNEAQ (reference sequence). The CDR3 loop spans 14 amino acids. With V trimmed by 5 bases and J by 2 bases, 3 bases remained unmatched. CDR3 amino acids: CASSRGTSAYEQYF. CDR3 nucleotides: TGTGCCAGCAGCCGCGGGACTAGCGCCTACGAGCAGTACTTC.